The next 7 T cell receptor beta chains were all read from a single sample in a study of T cell repertoires in cytomegalovirus infection. TCRdb redid the calling of the reads with MiXCR, one entry per CDR3 protein. The sample lists about 100,000 distinct CDR3 sequences, 20% to 30% occurring once. The sample was CD8+ T cells from PBMCs. The receptors originated from a human donor in good health (CMV status not recorded). Some clones in this sample may be carry-over from other donors' samples.

The V call is TRBV12-3 or TRBV12-4, the J call TRBJ1-1; perhaps TRBD1 as D (6 bases). Trimming removed 5 bases at V and 11 bases at J, with 21 bases between. The CDR3 covers 14 residues. CDR3 coding DNA: TGTGCCAGCAGTCTAGGCGGGGGGCCCACCCGCGCTTTCTTT. It translates to CASSLGGGPTRAFF.

This clonotype came up many times. The gene calls are TRBV19 and TRBJ2-6; D possibly matches TRBD1 or TRBD2 (5 bases each). There are 11 residues in the CDR3. Per germline, CDR1 LNHDA and CDR2 SQIVND (reference sequence). Deletions cut 3 bases from V and 12 bases from J, with 6 bases between. The CDR3 sequence: CASSIGAVLTF. CDR3 sequence (DNA): TGTGCCAGTAGTATCGGGGCCGTCCTGACTTTC.

This clonotype showed up just a few times. The chain's CDR3 is CASSDQANYGYTF. CDR3 DNA sequence: TGCGCCAGCAGTGACCAAGCTAACTATGGCTACACCTTC. V and J are TRBV10-1 and TRBJ1-2; D unresolved. CDR1 is WNHNN, CDR2 SYGVQD, per germline (reference sequence). The V gene lost 3 bases and the J gene lost 0 bases, with 5 bases spanning the gap. The CDR3 runs to 13 residues.

This clonotype was counted at least ten times. The chain employs TRBV7-2 and TRBJ2-1; D is uncertain. Germline V CDR1 and CDR2: SGHTA, FQGNSA. This CDR3 comprises 15 residues. V lost 1 base and J lost 1, with 8 bases in between. The chain's CDR3 is CASSLDAGSYNEQFF. The CDR3 bases are TGTGCCAGCAGCTTAGACGCAGGTTCCTACAATGAGCAGTTCTTC.

On this clonotype itself: A much larger clone is a single base away; this may be a read error. The V call is TRBV4-1, the J call TRBJ2-1, with 11 bases lining up with TRBD2. CDR3 length: 18 amino acids. Per germline, CDR1 MGHRA and CDR2 YSYEKL. V shed 4 bases, J shed 5 bases, and the junction held 13 bases outside the gene matches. The chain's CDR3 is CASSRDEGGTSGHNEQFF. CDR3 nucleotides: TGCGCCAGCAGCCGAGATGAGGGTGGGACTAGCGGCCACAATGAGCAGTTCTTC.

Only a few counts were recorded for this clonotype. This chain uses TRBV7-9 with TRBJ2-7; D remains ambiguous. The V end was cut by 4 bases, the J end by 3 bases, with 19 bases between. The CDR3 has 16 amino acids. Germline-derived CDR1 and CDR2 are SEHNR and FQNEAQ (reference sequence). The CDR3 here is CASSSTGSSDDYEQYF. The CDR3 DNA sequence: TGTGCCAGCAGCTCGACTGGGTCATCGGACGACTACGAGCAGTACTTC.

This clonotype was seen only a few times. This sequence joins TRBV5-6 and TRBJ2-1, with 11 bases aligning to TRBD2. Trimming at V came to 1 base and at J to 9 bases, leaving 6 bases not matched to a gene. Germline V gives CDR1 SGHDT, CDR2 YYEEEE. The CDR3 consists of 15 residues. The CDR3 here is CASSLMGLADGEQFF. In DNA form, the CDR3 reads TGTGCCAGCAGCTTGATGGGACTAGCGGACGGTGAGCAGTTCTTC.